Presented here are 30 T cell receptor beta chains from one specimen sequenced in a study of beta chain features in type 1 diabetes. Expressed TCRB transcripts were sequenced after all isolated RNA was converted to cDNA. Using immunoSEQ multiplex PCR, the repertoire was profiled, and TCRdb retains in-frame clones only, with some absent. This sample has around 300,000 clones, with approximately 8.1% found just once. Sequenced material: central memory CD4+ T cells from blood. These receptors were collected from a woman in her late teens or twenties in good health.

This clone was counted between two and nine times. The CDR3 DNA reads as TGCGCCAGCAGCCAAGCGAAGAGCTATGGGGAGCTGTTTTTT. Translating gives CASSQAKSYGELFF. This chain connects TRBV4-3 to TRBJ2-2, with D hard to call. Germline V gene data show CDR1 as LGHNA and CDR2 as YSLEER. V gave up 1 base and J gave up 8 bases, with 11 bases separating them. This CDR3 contains 14 residues.

This clone was seen repeatedly, ten times or more. V and J are TRBV29-1 and TRBJ1-1; D perhaps matches TRBD1 (5 bases). Trimming shortened V by 6 bases and J by 6 bases, and 8 bases separated the two germline ends. The CDR3 consists of 10 residues. Germline values: CDR1 SQVTM, CDR2 ANQGSEA. The CDR3, as DNA: TGCAGCGTCAGGGAGGCTGAAGCTTTCTTT. This codes for CSVREAEAFF.

This sequence joins TRBV2 and TRBJ1-2, with a possible D match to TRBD1 (5 bases). V shed 3 bases and J shed 4 bases, with 15 bases lying between them. This CDR3 is built from 15 residues. Germline V gene sequence: CDR1 SNHLY, CDR2 FYNNEI. CDR3 sequence (DNA): TGTGCCAGCAGTGATGAGGGGCAAACATTCTATGGCTACACCTTC. It yields the protein CASSDEGQTFYGYTF. Full variable domain (remainder filled in from reference TRBV2 and TRBJ1-2): EPEVTQTPSHQVTQMGQEVILRCVPISNHLYFYWYRQILGQKVEFLVSFYNNEISEKSEIFDDQFSVERPDGSNFTLKIRSTKLEDSAMYFCASSDEGQTFYGYTFGSGTRLTVV.

V usage is TRBV7-8 and J usage is TRBJ2-2; D may correspond to TRBD1 or TRBD2 (5 bases each). Germline values: CDR1 SGHVS, CDR2 FQNEAQ. CDR3 length: 19 amino acids. The germline V and J ends were trimmed by 6 bases and 2 bases, with 25 bases remaining between them. CDR3 region: CASRPVPARGPLNTGELFF. Here the CDR3 DNA reads TGTGCCAGCAGACCAGTCCCCGCTAGGGGACCGTTAAACACCGGGGAGCTGTTTTTT. Complete variable domain (other parts from reference TRBV7-8 and TRBJ2-2): GAGVSQSPRYKVAKRGQDVALRCDPISGHVSLFWYQQALGQGPEFLTYFQNEAQLDKSGLPSDRFFAERPEGSVSTLKIQRTQQEDSAVYLCASRPVPARGPLNTGELFFGEGSRLTVL.

Only a few counts were recorded for this clone. The rearrangement uses TRBV2 and TRBJ2-5; the D gene is possibly TRBD1 (5 bases). The CDR3 covers 16 residues. Germline CDR1 is SNHLY and CDR2 is FYNNEI. V was cut by 6 bases and J by 1 base, with 18 bases left in between. In DNA form, the CDR3 reads TGTGCCAGCAGCCTAGAAGATATCAGGGTCCAAGAGACCCAGTACTTC. Translation gives CASSLEDIRVQETQYF. Using reference TRBV2 and TRBJ2-5 for the parts outside the CDR3, the full variable domain is EPEVTQTPSHQVTQMGQEVILRCVPISNHLYFYWYRQILGQKVEFLVSFYNNEISEKSEIFDDQFSVERPDGSNFTLKIRSTKLEDSAMYFCASSLEDIRVQETQYFGPGTRLLVL.

This clone showed up just a few times. The chain uses TRBV30 and TRBJ2-7, with D uncertain. CDR1 is GTSNPN, CDR2 SVGIG, per germline (reference sequence). The length of the CDR3 is 15 residues. The V end was cut by 0 bases, the J end by 1 base, with 13 bases between. CDR3 in DNA: TGTGCCTGGAGTGTAAATTGGCGAATTTCCTACGAGCAGTACTTC. Protein product: CAWSVNWRISYEQYF.

This chain uses TRBV5-5 with TRBJ2-2; D is unresolved. Trimming shortened V by 6 bases and J by 1 base, and 10 bases separated the two germline ends. The V gene's germline CDR1 is SGHKS and CDR2 YYEKEE (reference sequence). The CDR3 runs 14 residues. CDR3 sequence (DNA): TGTGCCAGCAAGCCCCCGGGGAACACCGGGGAGCTGTTTTTT. Translation: CASKPPGNTGELFF. Full variable domain (remainder filled in from reference TRBV5-5 and TRBJ2-2): DAGVTQSPTHLIKTRGQQVTLRCSPISGHKSVSWYQQVLGQGPQFIFQYYEKEERGRGNFPDRFSARQFPNYSSELNVNALLLGDSALYLCASKPPGNTGELFFGEGSRLTVL.

This chain uses TRBV7-2 with TRBJ1-5, with D unclear. V dropped 5 bases and J dropped 3 bases, with 20 bases sitting between them. Per the germline V gene, CDR1 is SGHTA and CDR2 is FQGNSA. This CDR3 has 17 amino acids. CDR3 sequence: CASSQVYQDELNQPQHF. Here the CDR3 DNA reads TGTGCCAGCAGCCAAGTCTATCAAGATGAACTCAATCAGCCCCAGCATTTT. Based on the CDR3 plus reference TRBV7-2 and TRBJ1-5, the full variable domain is GAGVSQSPSNKVTEKGKDVELRCDPISGHTALYWYRQSLGQGLEFLIYFQGNSAPDKSGLPSDRFSAERTGGSVSTLTIQRTQQEDSAVYLCASSQVYQDELNQPQHFGDGTRLSIL.

The CDR3, as DNA: TGTGCCAGCAGTGCTACGGGGAACACTGAAGCTTTCTTT. Translation: CASSATGNTEAFF. The gene calls are TRBV6-1 and TRBJ1-1, with D unresolved. The CDR3 is 13 amino acids. Looked up from germline, CDR1 is MNHNS and CDR2 is SASEGT. With 4 bases removed from V and 1 base from J, the gap between germline ends came to 7 bases.

Only a few counts were recorded for this clone. The chain is built from TRBV7-9 and TRBJ2-7; 8 nucleotides align to TRBD1. V trimming: 5 bases; J trimming: 5 bases; junction bases outside the gene matches: 8. The length of the CDR3 is 14 residues. Looked up from germline, CDR1 is SEHNR and CDR2 is FQNEAQ (reference sequence). Written as DNA, the CDR3 is TGTGCCAGCAGCCGTGGACAGGGAATTAACGAGCAGTACTTC. This gives the protein CASSRGQGINEQYF.

This rearrangement joins TRBV28 to TRBJ1-5, with 9 bases identical to TRBD1. This CDR3 is 17 amino acids long. After removal of 6 bases from V and 7 bases from J, the junction contained 16 bases not matched to a gene. CDR1 and CDR2 (germline): MDHEN, SYDVKM. CDR3 sequence: CASSWGQGSPGAQPQHF. In DNA form, the CDR3 reads TGTGCCAGCAGCTGGGGACAGGGATCCCCAGGCGCCCAGCCCCAGCATTTT.

This clone was found a few times. DNA for the CDR3: TGTGCCAGTAGTACAACGGGATTCTCTGGAAACACCATATATTTT. Translation gives CASSTTGFSGNTIYF. The chain carries TRBV19 and TRBJ1-3; no clear D. Germline assignment: CDR1 LNHDA and CDR2 SQIVND (reference sequence). V was shortened by 4 bases and J by 0 bases, with 10 bases between the two germline ends. The CDR3 is made up of 15 amino acids.

This clone was recorded a few times. The chain couples TRBV28 to TRBJ1-1; 8 bases agree with TRBD1. V lost 5 bases to trimming and J lost 0 bases; unmatched junction nucleotides: 11. Germline V gene sequence: CDR1 MDHEN, CDR2 SYDVKM. The CDR3 is 17 amino acids. Here the CDR3 DNA reads TGTGCCAGCAGTCCCTACGGACAGGGCTTAATGAACACTGAAGCTTTCTTT. It yields the protein CASSPYGQGLMNTEAFF.

V gene TRBV11-3 combines with J gene TRBJ2-6; D gene ambiguous. The CDR3 extends over 13 amino acids. Germline V gene lookup returns CDR1 SGHNT and CDR2 YENEEA. Trimming cost V 7 bases and J 4 bases, with 8 bases left between them. CDR3 nucleotide sequence: TGTGCCAGCACACTGGCCGGGGCCAACGTCCTGACTTTC. This translates into CASTLAGANVLTF.

This clone was found a few times. This chain uses TRBV7-3 with TRBJ1-1; no clear D. Between the trimmed V and J ends, which lost 0 bases and 3 bases, there was a span of 8 bases. The CDR3 covers 14 residues. Germline CDR1 and CDR2: SGHTA and FQGTGA. CDR3 nucleotides: TGTGCCAGCAGCTTAACAGGGAGGGACACTGAAGCTTTCTTT. This gives the protein CASSLTGRDTEAFF.

The chain has TRBV2 and TRBJ1-6, with D maybe TRBD1 (6 bases). The CDR3 spans 18 residues. Trimming took 1 base from V and 6 from J, leaving 19 bases between them. Germline loops: CDR1 SNHLY, CDR2 FYNNEI. Here the CDR3 DNA reads TGTGCCAGCAGTGAAGGGGGGCTACCGGAGCTTTCTAATTCACCCCTCCACTTT. It encodes CASSEGGLPELSNSPLHF.

This clone was seen only a few times. The chain recombines TRBV15 with TRBJ2-3; D is ambiguous. V was shortened by 3 bases and J by 6 bases, with 7 bases between the two germline ends. The germline CDR1 and CDR2 sequences are LNHNV and YYDKDF (reference sequence). The CDR3 is 12 residues long. The DNA for the CDR3 is TGTGCCACCAGCAGCTCCGGGGATACGCAGTATTTT. It is translated as CATSSSGDTQYF.

The chain is built from TRBV5-8 and TRBJ1-4, with TRBD1 matching 7 bases. The germline V gene encodes CDR1 SGHTS and CDR2 YDEGEE. The CDR3 length is 16 residues. Trimming removed 1 base from V and 0 bases from J; junction bases left unmatched: 3. This CDR3 is CASSLRGQSTNEKLFF. CDR3 nucleotides: TGTGCCAGCAGCTTGAGGGGACAGTCAACTAATGAAAAACTGTTTTTT.

V is TRBV15 and J is TRBJ1-5, with D possibly TRBD1 on 5 matching bases. The CDR3 consists of 12 residues. V shed 0 bases and J shed 11 bases, with 8 bases lying between them. Germline V lookup: CDR1 LNHNV, CDR2 YYDKDF (reference sequence). This CDR3 reads CATSRDGTSQHF. The CDR3 DNA sequence: TGTGCCACCAGCAGAGATGGGACTTCCCAGCATTTT.

Of note for this clone: A junction boundary mismatches the germline segment, possibly from a read error. The chain's CDR3 is CASSPGGQGGHTIYF. CDR3 coding DNA: TGTGCCAGCAGCCCCGGCGGGCAGGGTGGACACACCATATATTTT. The V and J genes are TRBV9 and TRBJ1-3; maybe TRBD1 (5 bases). This CDR3 spans 15 amino acids. CDR1 is SGDLS and CDR2 is YYNGEE in the germline V gene.

This clone was recorded many times. This chain uses TRBV7-2 with TRBJ2-3, with 8 bases fitting TRBD1. With 1 base clipped from V and 4 bases from J, the junction kept 4 bases outside the gene matches. The germline gives CDR1 SGHTA, CDR2 FQGNSA. The CDR3 extends over 15 amino acids. This CDR3 is CASSLVADRADTQYF. As DNA, the CDR3 is TGTGCCAGCAGCTTAGTCGCGGACAGGGCAGATACGCAGTATTTT.

The chain combines TRBV7-2 with TRBJ1-1, with D hard to call. This CDR3 region has 15 residues. Trimming removed 5 bases at V and 4 bases at J, with 17 bases between. The germline V gene encodes CDR1 SGHTA and CDR2 FQGNSA. The CDR3 DNA reads as TGTGCCAGCAGCCGGTGGGGAGGCCCAGGCACTGAAGCTTTCTTT. Translation: CASSRWGGPGTEAFF.

The chain uses TRBV20-1 and TRBJ2-7, with D possibly matching TRBD2 (5 bases). The germline V gene encodes CDR1 DFQATT and CDR2 SNEGSKA (reference sequence). Trimming removed 5 bases from V and 2 bases from J, with 7 bases in between. This CDR3 region has 11 residues. The CDR3 DNA reads as TGCAGTGCTGTGGGAGCCTACGAGCAGTACTTC. Amino acid sequence: CSAVGAYEQYF.

The chain carries TRBV6-5 and TRBJ1-3; 12 bases map to TRBD1. CDR3 size: 16 residues. Germline CDR1 and CDR2: MNHEY and SVGAGI. The V and J ends lost 4 bases and 3 bases, in that order; junction bases with no gene match: 4. CDR3 bases: TGTGCCAGCAGTTTGGGACAGGGGGCAGGTGGAAACACCATATATTTT. Translation: CASSLGQGAGGNTIYF.

There are a few counts of this clone. The junction departs from germline at one end; a sequencing error may be responsible. V gene TRBV6-6 combines with J gene TRBJ1-4; unclear D gene. There are 12 residues in the CDR3. CDR1 and CDR2 (germline): MNHNY, SVGAGI (reference sequence). The CDR3 DNA sequence: TGTGCCAGCAGTCCCGGAACCCTTGAAACTCTTTTT. Amino acid sequence: CASSPGTLETLF.

The chain links TRBV29-1 to TRBJ2-5; weak D call: TRBD1 (6 bases). Trimming removed 7 bases from V and 4 bases from J, with 13 bases in between. CDR1 is SQVTM, CDR2 ANQGSEA, per germline. The CDR3 sequence is 12 residues long. The CDR3 nucleotides are TGCAGCGCCGAACAGGGATCAGAGACCCAGTACTTC. It is translated as CSAEQGSETQYF.

In its sample, this clone was seen a few times. The V and J genes are TRBV6-6 and TRBJ2-6; D is possibly TRBD2 (5 bases). The CDR3 is 15 residues long. Germline CDR1 MNHNY, CDR2 SVGAGI (reference sequence). V gave up 5 bases and J gave up 1 base, with 9 bases separating them. CDR3 residues: CASSHGNSGANVLTF. In nucleotides, the CDR3 is TGTGCCAGCAGTCACGGGAATTCTGGGGCCAACGTCCTGACTTTC.

CDR3 sequence (DNA): TGTGCCAGCTCGTCCGGGAGTATGAACACTGAAGCTTTCTTT. Its translation is CASSSGSMNTEAFF. V and J are TRBV18 and TRBJ1-1, with D unclear. The CDR3 runs to 14 residues. The germline V gene has CDR1 KGHSH and CDR2 LQKENI. Trimming removed 6 bases at V and 0 bases at J, with 11 bases between.

This clone has only a few counts. CDR3 in DNA: TGCGCCAGCAGTCAACAGGGACAGAAGGGAAACACCATATATTTT. It translates to CASSQQGQKGNTIYF. The chain employs TRBV23-1 and TRBJ1-3; TRBD1 aligns across 7 bases. TRBV23-1 qualifies as an ORF whose function is uncertain. V shed 2 bases and J 4 bases; nucleotides not matched to a gene: 5. The CDR3 consists of 15 residues.

The chain carries TRBV29-1 and TRBJ1-5; D unclear. CDR3 length: 13 residues. Germline lookup yields CDR1 SQVTM and CDR2 ANQGSEA. Between the trimmed V and J ends, which lost 3 bases and 6 bases, there was a span of 12 bases. Here the CDR3 reads CSVDMGMGQPQHF. The CDR3 nucleotides read TGCAGCGTTGACATGGGGATGGGTCAGCCCCAGCATTTT.